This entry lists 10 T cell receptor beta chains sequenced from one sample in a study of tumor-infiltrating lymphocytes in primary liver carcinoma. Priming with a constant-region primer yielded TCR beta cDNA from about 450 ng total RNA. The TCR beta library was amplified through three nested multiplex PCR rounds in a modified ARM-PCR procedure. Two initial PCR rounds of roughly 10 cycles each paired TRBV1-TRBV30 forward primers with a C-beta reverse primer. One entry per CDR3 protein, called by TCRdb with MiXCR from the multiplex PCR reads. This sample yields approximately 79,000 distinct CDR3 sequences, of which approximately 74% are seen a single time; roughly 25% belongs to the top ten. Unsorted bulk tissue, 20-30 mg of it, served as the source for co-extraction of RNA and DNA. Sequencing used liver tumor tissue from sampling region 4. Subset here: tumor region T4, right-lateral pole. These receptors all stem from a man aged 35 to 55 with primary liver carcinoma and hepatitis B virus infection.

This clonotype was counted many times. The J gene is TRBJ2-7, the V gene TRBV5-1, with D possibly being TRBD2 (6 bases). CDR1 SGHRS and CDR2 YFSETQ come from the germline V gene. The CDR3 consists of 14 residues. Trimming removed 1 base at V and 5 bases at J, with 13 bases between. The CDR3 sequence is CASSLSPSVNEQYF. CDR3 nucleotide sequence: TGCGCCAGCAGCTTGTCGCCTAGCGTTAACGAGCAGTACTTC.

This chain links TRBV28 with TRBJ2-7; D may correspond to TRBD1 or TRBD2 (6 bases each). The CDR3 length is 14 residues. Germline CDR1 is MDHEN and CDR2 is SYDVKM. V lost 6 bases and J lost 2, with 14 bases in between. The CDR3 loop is CASSTEGEAYEQYF. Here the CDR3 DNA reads TGTGCCAGCAGCACGGAGGGGGAAGCCTACGAGCAGTACTTC.

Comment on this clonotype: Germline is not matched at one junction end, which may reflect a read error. CDR3 nucleotide sequence: TGCGCCAGTAGCCAAGGCCTAGCGGAGGGCTCCTACAATGAGCAGTTCTTC. Its translation is CASSQGLAEGSYNEQFF. This sequence joins TRBV4-1 and TRBJ2-1; 7 bases align to TRBD2. The length of the CDR3 is 17 residues. Germline V gene data show CDR1 as MGHRA and CDR2 as YSYEKL.

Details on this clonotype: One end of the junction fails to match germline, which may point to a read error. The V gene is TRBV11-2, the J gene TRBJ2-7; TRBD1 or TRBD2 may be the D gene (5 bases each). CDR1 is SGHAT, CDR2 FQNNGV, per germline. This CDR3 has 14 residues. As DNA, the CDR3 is TGTACCTCTAAACCGGGGCATAGATCCTACGGGCAGTACTTC. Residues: CTSKPGHRSYGQYF.

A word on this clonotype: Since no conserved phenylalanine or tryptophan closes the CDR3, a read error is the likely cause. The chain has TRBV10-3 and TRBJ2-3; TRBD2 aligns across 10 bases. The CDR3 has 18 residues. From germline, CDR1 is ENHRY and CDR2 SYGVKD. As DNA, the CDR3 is TGCGCCATCTCAAGAAGGATTCTAGCGGGAGAGGGGACAGATACGCAGTATTTG. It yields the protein CAISRRILAGEGTDTQYL.

DNA of the CDR3: TGTGCCAGCAAACCAACGACTAACGGTATTTACACAGATACGCAGTATTTT. Translating gives CASKPTTNGIYTDTQYF. This chain connects TRBV12-3 or TRBV12-4 to TRBJ2-3; weak D call: TRBD2 (5 bases). The V and J ends lost 7 bases and 2 bases respectively, with 22 bases between them. The CDR3 contains 17 residues.

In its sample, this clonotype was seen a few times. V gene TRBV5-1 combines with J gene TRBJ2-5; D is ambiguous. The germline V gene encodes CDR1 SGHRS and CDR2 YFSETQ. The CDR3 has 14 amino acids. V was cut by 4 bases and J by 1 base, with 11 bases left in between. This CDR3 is CASSPSGPQETQYF. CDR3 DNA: TGCGCCAGCAGCCCCTCGGGTCCCCAAGAGACCCAGTACTTC.

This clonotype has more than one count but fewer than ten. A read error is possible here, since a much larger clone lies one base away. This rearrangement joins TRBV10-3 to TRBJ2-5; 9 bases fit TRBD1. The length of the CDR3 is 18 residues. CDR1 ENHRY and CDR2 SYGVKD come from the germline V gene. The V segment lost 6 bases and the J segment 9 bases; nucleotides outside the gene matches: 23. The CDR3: CAISTISNTGGRGEAQYF. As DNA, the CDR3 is TGTGCCATCAGCACAATATCCAATACAGGGGGCCGCGGGGAGGCCCAGTACTTC.

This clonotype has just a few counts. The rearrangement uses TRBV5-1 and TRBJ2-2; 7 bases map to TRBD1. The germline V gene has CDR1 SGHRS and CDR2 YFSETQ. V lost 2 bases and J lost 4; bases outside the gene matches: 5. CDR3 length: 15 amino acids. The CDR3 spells CASSFKAGGTGELFF. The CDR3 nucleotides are TGCGCCAGCAGCTTTAAAGCAGGGGGCACCGGGGAGCTGTTTTTT.

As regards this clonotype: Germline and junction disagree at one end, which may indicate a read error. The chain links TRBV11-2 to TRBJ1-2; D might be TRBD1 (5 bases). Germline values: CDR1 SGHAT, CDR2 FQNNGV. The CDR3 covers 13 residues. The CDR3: CASSLEGIYGYTF. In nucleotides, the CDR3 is TGCGCTAGCAGCTTAGAGGGGATCTATGGCTACACCTTC.